This passage covers 20 T cell receptor beta chains from one sample sequenced in a study of blood T cell repertoires in COVID-19. Produced via immunoSEQ multiplex PCR; TCRdb's table is partial and in-frame only. The sample yields 50,000 to 75,000 clones, approximately 80% seen once. Input material: peripheral blood. Receptor source: a man aged 55 to 70 with acute or convalescent COVID-19.

This rearrangement joins TRBV7-8 to TRBJ2-2; TRBD2 aligns across 10 bases. The germline gives CDR1 SGHVS, CDR2 FQNEAQ. The V segment lost 1 base and the J segment 1 base; nucleotides outside the gene matches: 9. This CDR3 has 19 residues. CDR3 DNA sequence: TGTGCCAGCAGCTTAGTCCGGGAACCTAGCGGGGGGAACACCGGGGAGCTGTTTTTT. It codes for CASSLVREPSGGNTGELFF.

V usage is TRBV18 and J usage is TRBJ2-3; possibly TRBD1 for D (6 bases). Germline V gene sequence: CDR1 KGHSH, CDR2 LQKENI. Trimming took off 3 bases at V and 3 bases at J, with 13 bases between the two ends. This CDR3 has 15 amino acids. CDR3 loop: CASSPYQGITDTQYF. CDR3 sequence (DNA): TGTGCCAGCTCACCGTATCAGGGGATAACAGATACGCAGTATTTT.

This clone occurred a few times. Different DNA sequences within this sample yield the same CDR3. The chain employs TRBV19 and TRBJ2-7, with a possible D match to TRBD1 (6 bases). CDR3 length equals 13 residues. CDR1 is LNHDA, CDR2 SQIVND, per germline (reference sequence). Trimming left V 1 base short and J 2 bases short, with 6 bases between. CDR3 in amino acids: CASSIAGAYEQYF. CDR3 coding DNA: TGTGCCAGTAGTATAGCAGGGGCCTACGAGCAGTACTTC.

The V call is TRBV12-3 or TRBV12-4, the J call TRBJ1-2; D is perhaps TRBD1 (5 bases). The CDR3 consists of 13 residues. The V and J ends lost 1 base and 4 bases respectively, with 7 bases between them. In nucleotides, the CDR3 is TGTGCCAGCAGTTTAGAGGGGTTCTATGGCTACACCTTC. It encodes CASSLEGFYGYTF.

The chain joins TRBV10-3 to TRBJ1-6; the D is unclear. The CDR3 contains 14 residues. Germline V gene lookup returns CDR1 ENHRY and CDR2 SYGVKD. V gave up 3 bases and J gave up 5 bases, with 8 bases separating them. DNA of the CDR3: TGTGCCATCAGTGACAGAAACGATAATTCACCCCTCCACTTT. The encoded protein is CAISDRNDNSPLHF.

This clone was observed a few times. V gene TRBV5-4 combines with J gene TRBJ1-1; D gene uncertain. This CDR3 has 13 residues. The V gene's germline CDR1 is SGHNT and CDR2 YYREEE (reference sequence). V dropped 3 bases and J dropped 7 bases, with 13 bases sitting between them. For the CDR3, the DNA is TGTGCCAGCAGCTCGGACGCTGGAGGTGAAGCTTTCTTT. As protein: CASSSDAGGEAFF.

The chain recombines TRBV28 with TRBJ2-3; D possibly corresponds to TRBD2 (5 bases). The germline V gene has CDR1 MDHEN and CDR2 SYDVKM. V gave up 8 bases and J gave up 6 bases, with 15 bases separating them. CDR3 length: 13 amino acids. The CDR3: CASSFPWRDTQYF. The CDR3 DNA is TGTGCCAGCTCATTTCCCTGGAGGGATACGCAGTATTTT.

The V and J genes are TRBV5-5 and TRBJ1-5, with D unclear. CDR3 length: 17 amino acids. Germline assignment: CDR1 SGHKS and CDR2 YYEKEE (reference sequence). V was trimmed by 3 bases and J by 2 bases, leaving 18 bases between them. CDR3 coding DNA: TGTGCCAGCAGCTCCCTAGGTTCCGGGTCGGGCAATCAGCCCCAGCATTTT. Protein product: CASSSLGSGSGNQPQHF. The whole variable domain, remainder taken from reference TRBV5-5 and TRBJ1-5, is DAGVTQSPTHLIKTRGQQVTLRCSPISGHKSVSWYQQVLGQGPQFIFQYYEKEERGRGNFPDRFSARQFPNYSSELNVNALLLGDSALYLCASSSLGSGSGNQPQHFGDGTRLSIL.

This clone was seen more than once but under ten times. This CDR3 reads CATRTGNYEQYF. The CDR3 DNA sequence: TGTGCCACCCGGACAGGGAATTACGAGCAGTACTTC. J is TRBJ2-7 and V is TRBV19, with TRBD1 identical over 8 bases. Germline CDR1 is LNHDA and CDR2 is SQIVND (reference sequence). The junction had 6 bases not matched to a gene; V was cut back by 10 bases and J by 4 bases. The CDR3 spans 12 residues.

The J gene is TRBJ2-2, the V gene TRBV5-1; possibly TRBD1 for D (7 bases). CDR3 size: 16 residues. V lost 5 bases to trimming and J lost 5 bases, with 19 bases between them. Germline assignment: CDR1 SGHRS and CDR2 YFSETQ. CDR3 sequence: CASRRSVTGRTGELFF. The CDR3 DNA follows: TGCGCCAGCAGAAGGTCCGTGACAGGGAGGACCGGGGAGCTGTTTTTT. The entire variable domain, with the rest obtained from reference TRBV5-1 and TRBJ2-2, is as follows: KAGVTQTPRYLIKTRGQQVTLSCSPISGHRSVSWYQQTPGQGLQFLFEYFSETQRNKGNFPGRFSGRQFSNSRSEMNVSTLELGDSALYLCASRRSVTGRTGELFFGEGSRLTVL.

The V gene is TRBV6-5, the J gene TRBJ1-5, with 8 bases lining up with TRBD1. There are 16 residues in the CDR3. CDR1 and CDR2 from the germline V gene are MNHEY and SVGAGI. Trimming at V came to 0 bases and at J to 7 bases, leaving 8 bases not matched to a gene. The CDR3: CASSYSSGGGEQPQHF. The CDR3 nucleotides are TGTGCCAGCAGTTACTCATCAGGGGGCGGGGAGCAGCCCCAGCATTTT.

This clone has more than one count but fewer than ten. The CDR3 DNA reads TGTGCCTTCGTCCTTAGCGGGGGACCGTACAATGAGCAGTTCTTC. Protein sequence: CAFVLSGGPYNEQFF. The chain couples TRBV30 to TRBJ2-1, with 9 bases fitting TRBD2. Unmatched junction bases numbered 11, after V lost 7 bases and J lost 4 bases. The germline CDR1 and CDR2 sequences are GTSNPN and SVGIG (reference sequence). This CDR3 has 15 amino acids.

The table lists this clone with a few counts. The V call is TRBV7-3, the J call TRBJ2-6; D is perhaps TRBD1 (6 bases). V lost 5 bases to trimming and J lost 0 bases, with 11 bases between them. The CDR3 runs to 16 residues. CDR1 is SGHTA, CDR2 FQGTGA, per germline. The CDR3 DNA follows: TGTGCCAGCAGCCCGGACAGCCGCTCTGGGGCCAACGTCCTGACTTTC. Its translation: CASSPDSRSGANVLTF.

This chain connects TRBV25-1 to TRBJ2-3; TRBD2 might be the D (6 bases). V shed 5 bases and J shed 5 bases, with 20 bases lying between them. Germline V lookup: CDR1 MGHDK, CDR2 SYGVNS. CDR3 length: 16 amino acids. The CDR3 here is CASSTIGGTRGDTQYF. CDR3 coding DNA: TGTGCCAGCAGTACAATCGGGGGAACGAGAGGAGATACGCAGTATTTT.

In this sample, this clone turned up once. V gene TRBV5-1 combines with J gene TRBJ2-3; D gene uncertain. The CDR3 runs 12 residues. V lost 1 base, J lost 6 bases, and 6 bases lay in between. CDR1 is SGHRS, CDR2 YFSETQ, per germline. In DNA form, the CDR3 reads TGCGCCAGCAGCTTGACTTGGGATACGCAGTATTTT. This gives the protein CASSLTWDTQYF.

The genes are TRBV7-8 and TRBJ1-2, with D perhaps matching TRBD1 (6 bases). There are 12 residues in the CDR3. V lost 5 bases and J lost 4, with 8 bases in between. From germline, CDR1 is SGHVS and CDR2 FQNEAQ. In DNA form, the CDR3 reads TGTGCCAGCAGCCGGGACACCTATGGCTACACCTTC. It yields the protein CASSRDTYGYTF.

The chain has TRBV18 and TRBJ1-2, with 8 bases that match TRBD1. Germline trimming cut 3 bases from V and 7 bases from J; bases unmatched to any gene: 4. This CDR3 spans 13 amino acids. Germline V gives CDR1 KGHSH, CDR2 LQKENI. Here the CDR3 reads CASSPETGVGYTF. The CDR3 nucleotides read TGTGCCAGCTCACCGGAGACAGGGGTTGGCTACACCTTC. Full variable domain (outside the CDR3, taken from reference TRBV18 and TRBJ1-2): NAGVMQNPRHLVRRRGQEARLRCSPMKGHSHVYWYRQLPEEGLKFMVYLQKENIIDESGMPKERFSAEFPKEGPSILRIQQVVRGDSAAYFCASSPETGVGYTFGSGTRLTVV.

V gene TRBV30 combines with J gene TRBJ2-2, with a tentative D call TRBD1 (6 bases). Germline V lookup: CDR1 GTSNPN, CDR2 SVGIG (reference sequence). This CDR3 has 14 amino acids. The ends were cut back, 4 bases at V and 0 bases at J, with 9 bases in the middle. The CDR3 coding sequence is TGTGCCTGGATGAAGGGGGCGAACACCGGGGAGCTGTTTTTT. Translation: CAWMKGANTGELFF.

This sequence joins TRBV7-2 and TRBJ2-5; D may be TRBD1 (5 bases). The germline V gene has CDR1 SGHTA and CDR2 FQGNSA. The CDR3 contains 14 residues. Trimming took 1 base from V and 4 from J, leaving 10 bases between them. CDR3 protein: CASSLEGKRETQYF. CDR3 in DNA: TGTGCCAGCAGCTTAGAGGGGAAAAGAGAGACCCAGTACTTC. The whole variable domain, remainder taken from reference TRBV7-2 and TRBJ2-5, is GAGVSQSPSNKVTEKGKDVELRCDPISGHTALYWYRQSLGQGLEFLIYFQGNSAPDKSGLPSDRFSAERTGGSVSTLTIQRTQQEDSAVYLCASSLEGKRETQYFGPGTRLLVL.

The chain has TRBV5-1 and TRBJ1-1, with D maybe TRBD1 (6 bases). This CDR3 is 15 amino acids long. CDR1 is SGHRS and CDR2 is YFSETQ in the germline V gene. Trimming cost V 3 bases and J 1 base, with 13 bases left between them. The CDR3 is CASSSGGAGNTEAFF. Written as DNA, the CDR3 is TGCGCCAGCAGCTCGGGGGGCGCTGGGAACACTGAAGCTTTCTTT. Filled out from reference TRBV5-1 and TRBJ1-1, the complete variable domain reads KAGVTQTPRYLIKTRGQQVTLSCSPISGHRSVSWYQQTPGQGLQFLFEYFSETQRNKGNFPGRFSGRQFSNSRSEMNVSTLELGDSALYLCASSSGGAGNTEAFFGQGTRLTVV.